The 11 T cell receptor beta chains reported below all come from one sample, sequenced in a study of regulatory T cells in long-lasting Graves disease (TCRdb year 2021). Sample time point, as interpreted from the label and publication: newly diagnosed GD, antithyroid drugs for less than 3 months. For both TCR sequencing and RNA sequencing, RNA was extracted from PBMCs in TRIzol. The library was made by multiplex PCR. Sequencing took place on an Illumina HiSeq 4000. iRepertoire HTBI primers and Arm-PCR amplification of CDR3 regions were used to construct TCR beta libraries. Starting from the raw public reads, TCRdb applied fastp trimming at Q25, assembled clones with MiXCR and retained in-frame beta chains. Rows with a matching CDR3 protein are joined into one entry that keeps the most common DNA and genes. The sample profile shows 350,000 to 550,000 distinct CDR3 sequences; 14% of them were found once. The ten largest clones add up to approximately 19% of the sample.

These data also featured in a second study, about T cells in Graves' hyperthyroidism and ophthalmopathy.

This sample comprised peripheral blood mononuclear cells (PBMCs), obtained at new diagnosis, from a patient treated with antithyroid drugs. The receptors were sampled from a woman between 45 and 65 years old with Graves disease. Donor details come from another sample of the same person, matched by shared clones.

This clonotype was seen repeatedly, ten times or more. The rearrangement uses TRBV20-1 and TRBJ2-5, with 10 bases lining up with TRBD2. The CDR3 totals 14 residues. CDR1 is DFQATT and CDR2 is SNEGSKA in the germline V gene (reference sequence). J was trimmed by 6 bases and V by 3 bases; bases with no gene match: 7. The DNA of the CDR3 is TGCAGTGCTAGCGCCGGGACTAGCGTCCAGACCCAGTACTTC. Its translation: CSASAGTSVQTQYF.

This clonotype was observed a few times. V usage is TRBV6-2 or TRBV6-3 and J usage is TRBJ2-2, with 8 bases lining up with TRBD2. Germline-derived CDR1 and CDR2 are MNHEY and SVGEGT. This CDR3 has 15 amino acids. The ends lost 7 bases at V and 5 bases at J; junction bases unmatched: 9. Written as DNA, the CDR3 is TGTGCCAGCATTATCGGGAGGGCCCGAACCGGGGAGCTGTTTTTT. This codes for CASIIGRARTGELFF.

The CDR3 here is CASSDASGRAINEQFF. The CDR3 DNA reads as TGTGCCAGCAGCGACGCTAGCGGGAGGGCCATCAATGAGCAGTTCTTC. V gene TRBV9 combines with J gene TRBJ2-1; 12 positions match TRBD2. CDR1 is SGDLS and CDR2 is YYNGEE in the germline V gene. The J segment lost 6 bases and the V segment lost 3 bases, leaving 7 bases of the junction unmatched. The CDR3 totals 16 residues.

This clonotype was found a few times. The chain employs TRBV5-1 and TRBJ2-7; the match to TRBD2 covers 14 bases. Germline loops: CDR1 SGHRS, CDR2 YFSETQ. V shed 3 bases and J 3 bases; nucleotides not matched to a gene: 8. The CDR3 is 17 residues long. CDR3 sequence: CASSWDPGLAGVYEQYF. CDR3 nucleotide sequence: TGCGCCAGCAGCTGGGACCCGGGACTAGCGGGGGTCTACGAGCAGTACTTC.

This clonotype was seen a handful of times. This chain uses TRBV5-6 with TRBJ2-5; D may correspond to TRBD1 or TRBD2 (5 bases each). CDR3 length: 15 amino acids. Germline V gene data show CDR1 as SGHDT and CDR2 as YYEEEE. The V end lost 4 bases, the J end lost 5 bases, and 18 bases lay between the germline ends. This CDR3 reads CASSPPGRWGETQYF. DNA for the CDR3: TGTGCCAGCAGCCCGCCCGGACGGTGGGGGGAGACCCAGTACTTC. Full variable domain (remainder filled in from reference TRBV5-6 and TRBJ2-5): DAGVTQSPTHLIKTRGQQVTLRCSPKSGHDTVSWYQQALGQGPQFIFQYYEEEERQRGNFPDRFSGHQFPNYSSELNVNALLLGDSALYLCASSPPGRWGETQYFGPGTRLLVL.

This clonotype was counted ten times or more. V is TRBV20-1 and J is TRBJ2-2, with unresolved D. From germline, CDR1 is DFQATT and CDR2 SNEGSKA (reference sequence). V was cut by 5 bases and J by 2 bases, with 9 bases left in between. This CDR3 has 13 amino acids. The CDR3 here is CSADLQNTGELFF. As DNA, the CDR3 is TGCAGTGCTGACCTTCAAAACACCGGGGAGCTGTTTTTT.

This chain uses TRBV7-9 with TRBJ2-3; D uncertain. This CDR3 spans 16 amino acids. The V gene's germline CDR1 is SEHNR and CDR2 FQNEAQ (reference sequence). Trimming removed 3 bases at V and 0 bases at J, with 13 bases between. As DNA, the CDR3 is TGTGCCAGCAGCTTTGGGTCGGGCGGTAGCACAGATACGCAGTATTTT. It is translated as CASSFGSGGSTDTQYF. Looking up the rest from reference TRBV7-9 and TRBJ2-3 gives the full variable domain: DTGVSQNPRHKITKRGQNVTFRCDPISEHNRLYWYRQTLGQGPEFLTYFQNEAQLEKSRLLSDRFSAERPKGSFSTLEIQRTEQGDSAMYLCASSFGSGGSTDTQYFGPGTRLTVL.

This clonotype occurred many times. The chain employs TRBV5-4 and TRBJ2-3; weak D call: TRBD1 (5 bases). The V gene's germline CDR1 is SGHNT and CDR2 YYREEE (reference sequence). The CDR3 sequence is 13 residues long. V was cut by 4 bases and J by 5 bases, with 11 bases left in between. The CDR3 region is CASSPDMRDTQYF. In DNA form, the CDR3 reads TGTGCCAGCAGCCCGGACATGCGAGATACGCAGTATTTT.

This clonotype has a count of ten or more. The rearrangement uses TRBV5-6 and TRBJ1-3, with a possible D match to TRBD1 (6 bases). Germline V gene sequence: CDR1 SGHDT, CDR2 YYEEEE. V was cut by 8 bases and J by 4 bases, with 13 bases left in between. This CDR3 contains 13 residues. This CDR3 is CASRGFSGNTIYF. CDR3 DNA sequence: TGTGCCAGTAGGGGGTTTTCCGGAAACACCATATATTTT.

This clonotype was detected a few times. The rearrangement joins TRBV18 to TRBJ2-2; D remains ambiguous. CDR1 and CDR2 from the germline V gene are KGHSH and LQKENI. V was shortened by 3 bases and J by 1 base, with 6 bases between the two germline ends. The CDR3 is 14 residues long. The CDR3 loop is CASSPSENTGELFF. The DNA for the CDR3 is TGTGCCAGCTCACCTTCCGAGAACACCGGGGAGCTGTTTTTT.

This clonotype appeared many times. The chain joins TRBV5-1 to TRBJ1-5; D not resolved. The CDR3 covers 14 residues. Germline lookup yields CDR1 SGHRS and CDR2 YFSETQ. V gave up 2 bases and J gave up 7 bases, with 13 bases separating them. The CDR3 spells CASSFAGSGQPQHF. CDR3 sequence (DNA): TGCGCCAGCAGCTTCGCCGGGAGCGGGCAGCCCCAGCATTTT.